This TCR beta chain was captured in a study of cytomegalovirus exposure and HLA in healthy donors (dated by TCRdb to 2016 to 2017). About the full investigation: According to an earlier analysis of a few hundred of the donors, 200 million or so T cells yielded over 90 million unique TCR beta sequences and 276 Gb of sequence data. Roughly 300 gigabases of sequencing data and approximately 92 million unique TCR sequences made up an early release that covered approximately 700 HLA-typed donors. Of the roughly 410 genotyped donors, 80% to 90% were placed in the genetic ancestry cluster associated with self-reported Caucasian donors. The aim of the study was to test whether cataloging public T cell receptors could identify signatures of past pathogen exposure. The study used immunosequencing to profile the T cell repertoires of several hundred subjects and linked those repertoires to cytomegalovirus serostatus. A separate validation cohort of about 110 different subjects was used in addition to the roughly 640-subject first cohort. To predict cytomegalovirus infection status, the study combined high-throughput TCR immunosequencing, statistical association of individual TCRs with disease status, and machine learning. A later analysis re-analyzed previously published TCR beta repertoires from 660 or so donors and added high-resolution HLA genotyping to study TCR occurrence patterns. The later analysis used no new phenotypic data to find candidate immune exposures, relying instead on TCR beta sequences and their occurrence across donors. In an earlier analysis of about 590 of the donors, high-throughput TCR beta sequencing was used to judge whether each TCR beta V gene segment behaved as functional or pseudogenic. Donor age, sex, ethnicity and CMV serostatus were collected together with the repertoire data. A later genetic analysis used genome-wide SNP genotypes for about 65% of the roughly 670 donors, treating that subset as a discovery cohort. Every discovery cohort repertoire had been produced on one sequencing platform. Class I and class II HLA loci were covered by the typing at four-digit resolution. Typing coverage differed by locus: A, B, C, DRB1 and DQB1 were typed in about 620-630 donors, DQA1 in 522, DPA1 in 600 to 610, and DPB1 in around 490. A handful of DR-DQ haplotypes were handled as single units for association and clustering because linkage in the cohort was strong. Among 300 to 500 genotyped donors of the cohort, an average of about 220,000 unique TCR beta nucleotide sequences was sequenced per donor, of which about 20% were non-productive.

The cohort comprised several hundred healthy bone marrow donors. Cohort members were all nominally healthy when sampled, although unrecorded immune exposures were likely present. The donor tested CMV seronegative and was one of the 352 seronegative cohort members. A peripheral blood sample was collected from each donor, and TCR beta sequencing was performed on peripheral blood mononuclear cells. The Qiagen DNeasy Blood Extraction Kit was used to extract genomic DNA from the blood cell samples. The protocol used for the library was the immunoSEQ multiplex PCR assay. For the multiplex PCR, a mixture combining 60 forward primers for TCR Vbeta segments and 13 reverse primers for TCR Jbeta segments was used. The CDR3 region of rearranged TCR beta genes was amplified from genomic DNA with a multiplex PCR assay. On the Illumina HiSeq System, the amplified TCR beta libraries were sequenced as 87-base-pair reads. Regarding the original processing steps: Across the roughly 640 repertoires, a later analysis counted about 81 million unique TCR beta chains, approximately 10 million of which were shared by at least two donors. Raw reads were error-corrected and collapsed into unique sequences by a nearest-neighbor algorithm in which closely related sequences were merged to remove PCR and sequencing errors. V, D and J gene segments were assigned by aligning CDR3 sequences to IMGT reference sequences. For a sequence to be retained, at least a six-nucleotide match to both a V gene segment and a J gene segment was required. A rearrangement was called productive if the CDR3 had no stop codons and remained in frame with V and J, and every other rearrangement was called non-productive. Following IMGT convention, CDR3 was defined as the stretch from the second conserved V-encoded cysteine to the conserved J-encoded phenylalanine. Sequences without an unambiguous match to a single V gene segment were excluded from the earlier analysis of almost 600 of the donors. In an earlier analysis of some 590 of the donors, a V segment was called functional when productive rearrangements were above 56.7%, and segregating when the standard deviation between donors exceeded 5%. A statistical classification framework was developed to diagnose cytomegalovirus status using the catalog of TCR beta chain sequences. In a later analysis, V and J genes were assigned by comparing TCR nucleotide sequences against IMGT/GENE-DB human TR gene sequences. In a later analysis, CDR3 sequences and most-parsimonious VDJ recombination scenarios were assigned using the TCRdist pipeline. In a later analysis, each TCR beta chain was defined by its CDR3 amino acid sequence together with its V-gene family, and reads lacking a unique V-gene family were excluded. In a later analysis, 500 to 700 highly shared, low-generation-probability nucleotide sequences were removed to address suspected cross-contamination and a sequencing artifact. In a later analysis, a clonal expansion index for each public chain was calculated from normalized within-repertoire ranks of inferred template counts. In a later analysis, generation probabilities were computed with a VDJ recombination model fitted to out-of-frame rearrangements, and the resulting probabilities were checked against IGoR. A later analysis scored TCR-TCR, TCR-HLA and TCR-CMV co-occurrence with hypergeometric tests, applying a repertoire-size bias correction to TCR pairs. False discovery rates were estimated in a later analysis by permuting HLA or CMV assignments 20 times. A later analysis grouped co-occurring TCRs with DBSCAN, adding TCRdist sequence similarity when clustering within HLA-allele-positive subsets. Repertoires with fewer than 30,000 or more than 120,000 public chains were left out of co-occurrence clustering, as were a handful of repertoires with anomalous nucleotide sharing. In its TCRdb copy, this immuneACCESS table keeps in-frame sequences only and misses some clones. Where compared with another copy, unresolved V genes explain less than half of these, and the others have no known cause. That table gives V, J and clone size, and the DNA gave D and trimming. For this sample there are roughly 190,000 clones; around 79% appear just once. Roughly 1.6% of the sample is held by the ten biggest clonotypes.

On this clone itself: Its binding antigen is unknown. There are no base qualities to consult, and no much larger clone falls within one base.

CDR1 and CDR2 (MNHNY, SVGAGI) derive from the germline V gene (reference sequence). Including cysteine and phenylalanine, the CDR3 has 13 amino acids. The DNA shown is the 39-base CDR3, in frame from base 1. V is clipped by 7 bases and J by 5 bases, and the sequence between their germline boundaries is 12 bases long. Overall study results and their limits: According to a later genetic analysis, donors in an Asian-associated ancestry cluster had fewer N-insertions in productive TCRs than the approximately 700-donor mean. According to a later analysis, TCR association rates differed among HLA loci, with DRB1 alleles showing the most associated TCRs and HLA-C alleles showing the fewest. A further reported finding was that TCR beta sequences accurately predicted the HLA-A and HLA-B alleles for most subjects in the first cohort. Specific HLA alleles were associated with 15,000 to 20,000 TCR beta sequences at a false discovery rate of 0.05 in a later analysis. Because counts were too low, fewer than 20 rarely observed V segments, including chromosome 9 orphons, were excluded from the earlier analysis of a few hundred of the donors. Some IMGT-functional V segments, including TRBV6-2 and TRBV6-3, could not be distinguished by the 87-base-pair reads and were therefore excluded. According to a later analysis, parvovirus B19, influenza, CMV and Epstein-Barr virus appeared linked to several top co-occurrence clusters. Linkage disequilibrium might explain the correlated functional status among segregating V segments, but an unknown experimental factor could not be ruled out. Presence/absence analyses assumed roughly uniform sequencing depth across donors, an assumption that may not hold. While some public TCRs were present in many individuals, most TCR sequences turned up only very rarely across donors. A later analysis found that HLA-associated TCR beta chains were more clonally expanded and had lower generation probabilities than equally common non-associated chains. CMV serostatus was the only immune exposure information available for the cohort. The authors suggested that the approach could potentially be generalized to other disease states and immunological phenotypes. Strong co-occurrence of HLA alleles, especially DR and DQ, made assigning TCR associations to individual alleles difficult. Broadly in line with IMGT annotations, most TCR beta V segments showed up in productive rearrangements about 87% or about 30% of the time in an earlier analysis of 587 of the donors. The study gave a list of some 150 TCR beta chains associated with cytomegalovirus. A few of the identified cytomegalovirus-associated TCR beta chains were confirmed in vitro to be specific for cytomegalovirus antigens. The cohort was sequenced for TCR beta chains only, and without alpha or paired-chain data the features that could be detected were limited. A cluster of highly shared sequence variants was judged likely to be a technical artifact of the sequencing pipeline. Cytomegalovirus status was reported to be diagnosed by the classifier with high specificity and sensitivity in both the original and validation cohorts. A later genetic analysis associated a missense DCLRE1C variant with V-gene and J-gene trimming of TCR beta chains, and an independent cohort replicated the association. In a later analysis, most CMV-associated TCR beta chains were found to appear HLA-restricted, with HLA associations seemingly driven largely by CMV exposure. HLA typing was unavailable for some donors at each locus, so association tests used only the typed subset.

The material sequenced was PBMCs. The receptor was derived from a woman under 30 in good health and CMV-seronegative. The sequence joins TRBV6-6 to TRBJ1-3; a weak D assignment points to TRBD1 (5 bases agree). The DNA is TGTGCCAGCACTCAGGGTTCTCGAAACACCATATATTTT. This yields the protein CASTQGSRNTIYF.